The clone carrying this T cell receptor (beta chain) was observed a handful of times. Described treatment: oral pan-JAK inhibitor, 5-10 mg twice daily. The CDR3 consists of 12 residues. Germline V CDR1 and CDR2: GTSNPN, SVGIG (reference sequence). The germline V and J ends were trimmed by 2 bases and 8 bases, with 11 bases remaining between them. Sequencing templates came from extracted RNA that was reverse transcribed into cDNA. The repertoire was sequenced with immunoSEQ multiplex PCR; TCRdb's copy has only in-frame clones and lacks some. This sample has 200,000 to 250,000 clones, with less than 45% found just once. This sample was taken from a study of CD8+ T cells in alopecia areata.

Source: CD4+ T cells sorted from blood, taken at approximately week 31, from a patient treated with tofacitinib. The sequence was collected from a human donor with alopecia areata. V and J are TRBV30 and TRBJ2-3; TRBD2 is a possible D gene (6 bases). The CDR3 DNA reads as TGTGCCTGGAGTCCCCGGAGGGCTACGCAGTATTTT. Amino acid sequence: CAWSPRRATQYF.